This T cell receptor (beta chain) was identified during a study of cytomegalovirus exposure and HLA in healthy donors. This CDR3 has 16 amino acids. Trimming stripped 6 bases from V and 0 bases from J, with 15 bases between. Germline V gene lookup returns CDR1 SGHAT and CDR2 FQNNGV. The study ran its PCR with 60 Vbeta and 13 Jbeta primers. The assay was immunoSEQ multiplex PCR, and TCRdb's table has in-frame clones only and misses some. The data hold tens of thousands of clones, with about 76% observed a single time. The V call is TRBV11-2, the J call TRBJ2-1, with D perhaps TRBD1 (6 bases). This clonotype originated in a male donor in good health and CMV-seropositive. The specimen sequenced was PBMCs. The CDR3 region has the DNA TGTGCCAGCAGAAAAACAGGGACGCCCTCCTACAATGAGCAGTTCTTC. Translation gives CASRKTGTPSYNEQFF.